This T cell receptor (beta chain) was observed in a study of cytomegalovirus exposure and HLA in healthy donors. Study-wide points: Rare TCR sequences predominated, though certain public TCRs were found in many donors. Upon later analysis, HLA-associated TCR beta chains proved more clonally expanded than other, equally common chains.

J was trimmed by 6 bases and V by 6 bases; bases with no gene match: 1. The CDR3 length is 13 residues. Germline V gene data show CDR1 as SNHLY and CDR2 as FYNNEI. For this clone: Its antigen is not known. Other nucleotide sequences in the sample specify the same CDR3.

The PCR ran on 60 Vbeta and 13 Jbeta primers. Assay used: immunoSEQ multiplex PCR; TCRdb lists only in-frame clones, some missing. The table shows over 150,000 clones, with roughly 67% occurring only once. The source of this sequence is a young woman in good health and CMV-seropositive. This sequence joins TRBV2 and TRBJ2-2; 10 bases match TRBD1. What was sequenced was PBMCs. CDR3 sequence (DNA): TGTGCCAGCAGAGGACAGGGGGCCGGGGAGCTGTTTTTT. Its protein product is CASRGQGAGELFF.